The next 18 T cell receptor beta chains were all read from a single sample in a study of response to subunit inactivated influenza vaccine. TCRdb reanalysed the RT-PCR reads using MiXCR and keeps one entry per CDR3 protein. The sample records hundreds of thousands of distinct CDR3 sequences, around 11% being singletons. Specimen: PBMCs from blood, collected on the day of vaccination. These receptors were taken from a man aged 50-60 years who received an inactivated influenza vaccine.

This clonotype was detected a few times. This chain joins TRBV6-5 and TRBJ2-7; 7 positions agree with TRBD2. Germline CDR1 and CDR2: MNHEY and SVGAGI. The CDR3 is 14 amino acids. Unmatched junction bases numbered 6, after V lost 1 base and J lost 6 bases. The CDR3 here is CASSYYFAGVEQYF. In nucleotides, the CDR3 is TGTGCCAGCAGTTACTATTTTGCGGGGGTCGAGCAGTACTTC.

This rearrangement joins TRBV30 to TRBJ1-6; 9 positions agree with TRBD1. Germline V gives CDR1 GTSNPN, CDR2 SVGIG (reference sequence). The CDR3 extends over 13 amino acids. The junction had 4 bases not matched to a gene; V was cut back by 3 bases and J by 10 bases. CDR3 region: CAWSRDRDSPLHF. The DNA of the CDR3 is TGTGCCTGGAGCCGGGACAGGGACTCACCCCTCCACTTT.

V is TRBV10-3 and J is TRBJ2-7, with 7 bases fitting TRBD2. J was trimmed by 2 bases and V by 8 bases; bases with no gene match: 3. CDR1 is ENHRY, CDR2 SYGVKD, per germline. This CDR3 contains 12 residues. In DNA form, the CDR3 reads TGTGCCATCTGGGGGGGGACCTACGAGCAGTACTTC. It is translated as CAIWGGTYEQYF.

This clonotype was seen repeatedly, ten times or more. The chain carries TRBV9 and TRBJ2-1, with 9 bases aligning to TRBD2. V gave up 0 bases and J gave up 2 bases; unmatched junction bases: 9. The CDR3 loop spans 18 amino acids. Germline V gene sequence: CDR1 SGDLS, CDR2 YYNGEE. The CDR3 is CASSVASRAGGTYNEQFF. The CDR3 DNA follows: TGTGCCAGCAGCGTAGCCTCTCGAGCGGGGGGTACCTACAATGAGCAGTTCTTC.

The chain recombines TRBV15 with TRBJ2-1; tentatively, D is TRBD1 (6 bases). Germline-derived CDR1 and CDR2 are LNHNV and YYDKDF (reference sequence). The length of the CDR3 is 16 residues. V lost 1 base and J lost 4, with 14 bases in between. This chain's CDR3 is CATSRAGDKSYNEQFF. The CDR3 region has the DNA TGTGCCACCAGCAGAGCCGGGGACAAATCTTACAATGAGCAGTTCTTC.

This clonotype was seen a handful of times. This chain links TRBV28 with TRBJ2-4; D might be TRBD2 (5 bases). The CDR3 has 12 amino acids. CDR1 MDHEN and CDR2 SYDVKM come from the germline V gene. V was trimmed by 6 bases and J by 3 bases, leaving 6 bases between them. The CDR3 loop reads CASRDFKNIQYF. CDR3 bases: TGTGCCAGCAGGGACTTCAAAAACATTCAGTACTTC.

The chain has TRBV5-5 and TRBJ2-3; D might be TRBD1 (6 bases). CDR1 is SGHKS, CDR2 YYEKEE, per germline (reference sequence). V lost 4 bases and J lost 0, with 9 bases in between. This CDR3 region has 14 residues. The CDR3 coding sequence is TGTGCCAGCAGCAGACAGGCGAGCACAGATACGCAGTATTTT. Its translation: CASSRQASTDTQYF.

The chain is built from TRBV20-1 and TRBJ2-3, with 12 bases identical to TRBD1. In germline, CDR1 is DFQATT, CDR2 SNEGSKA (reference sequence). Trimming cost V 5 bases and J 4 bases; bases outside gene matches: 4. The CDR3 length is 14 residues. For the CDR3, the DNA is TGCAGTGCTTCGGGACAGGGGGCCCCAGATACGCAGTATTTT. The encoded protein is CSASGQGAPDTQYF.

This clonotype was picked up many times. The V gene is TRBV6-2 or TRBV6-3, the J gene TRBJ1-1, with D unresolved. Germline V gives CDR1 MNHEY, CDR2 SVGEGT. CDR3 size: 12 residues. V lost 2 bases, J lost 8 bases, and 9 bases lay in between. The CDR3 reads CASSYPEVEAFF. In DNA, the CDR3 is TGTGCCAGCAGTTACCCGGAGGTCGAAGCTTTCTTT.

The chain links TRBV2 to TRBJ2-5; D is ambiguous. Trimming removed 7 bases from V and 4 bases from J, with 16 bases in between. Germline values: CDR1 SNHLY, CDR2 FYNNEI. This CDR3 comprises 14 residues. This chain's CDR3 is CASIGPGVAETQYF. CDR3 bases: TGTGCCAGCATCGGGCCTGGGGTAGCAGAGACCCAGTACTTC.

J is TRBJ2-1 and V is TRBV7-2; tentatively, D is TRBD1 or TRBD2 (5 bases each). V gave up 4 bases and J gave up 10 bases, with 11 bases separating them. CDR1 and CDR2 from the germline V gene are SGHTA and FQGNSA. There are 12 residues in the CDR3. Here the CDR3 reads CASSSTGTEQFF. The CDR3 DNA follows: TGTGCCAGCAGCTCGACCGGGACGGAGCAGTTCTTC. Full variable domain (missing parts from reference TRBV7-2 and TRBJ2-1): GAGVSQSPSNKVTEKGKDVELRCDPISGHTALYWYRQSLGQGLEFLIYFQGNSAPDKSGLPSDRFSAERTGGSVSTLTIQRTQQEDSAVYLCASSSTGTEQFFGPGTRLTVL.

The sample holds a few counts of this clonotype. The rearrangement joins TRBV7-2 to TRBJ2-3, with D perhaps TRBD2 (5 bases). Germline V gene data show CDR1 as SGHTA and CDR2 as FQGNSA. Trimming removed 3 bases from V and 1 base from J, with 17 bases in between. The CDR3 sequence is 17 residues long. CDR3 loop: CASSFRGSAWGTDTQYF. The DNA of the CDR3 is TGTGCCAGCAGCTTCCGTGGGAGTGCGTGGGGCACAGATACGCAGTATTTT.

V usage is TRBV29-1 and J usage is TRBJ2-3; D remains ambiguous. This CDR3 has 14 residues. Germline CDR1 reads SQVTM; CDR2 reads ANQGSEA. V was shortened by 5 bases and J by 3 bases, with 15 bases between the two germline ends. The CDR3 nucleotides read TGCAGCGTTCCCGAACAGCAGGCGACAGATACGCAGTATTTT. Its protein product is CSVPEQQATDTQYF.

This clonotype came up many times. V is TRBV20-1 and J is TRBJ2-5; 10 bases match TRBD2. Looked up from germline, CDR1 is DFQATT and CDR2 is SNEGSKA (reference sequence). The CDR3 runs 14 residues. With 1 base clipped from V and 5 bases from J, the junction kept 4 bases outside the gene matches. The CDR3: CSARASGRVETQYF. In DNA, the CDR3 is TGCAGTGCTAGAGCGAGCGGGAGGGTGGAGACCCAGTACTTC.

This clonotype was detected only a few times. The chain is built from TRBV6-2 or TRBV6-3 and TRBJ1-2, with TRBD1 as a possible D gene (6 bases). Trimming left V 2 bases short and J 2 bases short, with 12 bases between. This CDR3 contains 15 residues. Germline lookup yields CDR1 MNHEY and CDR2 SVGEGT. The CDR3 is CASSYPGTLNYGYTF. The CDR3 nucleotides are TGTGCCAGCAGTTACCCTGGGACACTCAACTATGGCTACACCTTC.

The chain joins TRBV9 to TRBJ2-5, with a possible D match to TRBD2 (6 bases). The V and J ends lost 4 bases and 5 bases respectively, with 18 bases between them. Germline V gene sequence: CDR1 SGDLS, CDR2 YYNGEE. There are 15 residues in the CDR3. The CDR3 loop reads CASSHAGGTGETQYF. CDR3 in DNA: TGTGCCAGCAGCCATGCCGGCGGGACGGGTGAGACCCAGTACTTC.

Of note for this clonotype: It may be a read error: a sequence one base away is much more abundant. The chain uses TRBV11-2 and TRBJ2-1; 12 bases line up with TRBD2. The CDR3 spans 20 residues. V lost 0 bases, J lost 11 bases, and 20 bases stayed unmatched. Germline CDR1 reads SGHAT; CDR2 reads FQNNGV. The CDR3 is CASSLEPLAGGPSFWNKQFF. For the CDR3, the DNA is TGTGCCAGCAGCTTAGAGCCCCTAGCGGGAGGGCCTTCGTTTTGGAATAAGCAGTTCTTC.

This sequence joins TRBV10-3 and TRBJ2-2; TRBD1 aligns across 7 bases. The CDR3 extends over 15 amino acids. Germline values: CDR1 ENHRY, CDR2 SYGVKD. Trimming cost V 2 bases and J 2 bases; bases outside gene matches: 2. Here the CDR3 DNA reads TGTGCCATCAGTGAGGACAGGGTAAACACCGGGGAGCTGTTTTTT. Amino acid sequence: CAISEDRVNTGELFF.